The clone carrying this T cell receptor (beta chain) was observed a handful of times. This record belongs to a study of response to subunit inactivated influenza vaccine. Each CDR3 protein is one row after TCRdb ran MiXCR on the RT-PCR reads. Among about 610,000 distinct CDR3 sequences listed, roughly 15% were seen once. Germline values: CDR1 SGHDN, CDR2 FVKESK. The CDR3 contains 16 residues. V lost 0 bases and J 10 bases, leaving 16 bases between the germline ends. Sequencing was performed on PBMCs from blood, taken about 13 days after vaccination. The sequence was obtained from a man aged 45-65 years who received an inactivated influenza vaccine. The V gene is TRBV14, the J gene TRBJ1-6; the D gene is possibly TRBD1 (5 bases). The CDR3 reads CASSQDIGAGWSPLHF. In DNA, the CDR3 is TGTGCCAGCAGCCAAGATATAGGGGCAGGATGGTCACCCCTCCACTTT.